The table lists the clone carrying this TCR beta chain with many counts. The target antigen is unknown. The sample comes from a study of immune heterogeneity within non-small cell lung tumors. Study-wide results and limits: Correlation analysis showed that local T-cell clonality was moderately but significantly associated with local tumor mutational burden (R approximately 0.3). Across individual patients, the high-frequency T-cell receptor beta clonotypes were largely distinct. Recurrence of identical dominant CDR3 beta clonotypes was observed across intrapatient tumor sites, concomitant with site-unique high-frequency clones.

A first 10-cycle multiplex round used 32 V-gene and 13 J-gene primers on TCR beta CDR3. Via MiXCR, TCRdb re-called the multiplex PCR reads, giving one row per CDR3 protein. Here the sample spans some 31,000 distinct CDR3 sequences, around 30% being singletons. Bulk tumor gDNA, about 630 ng per sample, served as the TCR template. During surgery, each primary tumor gave multiple biopsies spaced as far apart as possible. With untreated, newly diagnosed non-small cell lung cancer, the patients went on to undergo curative surgery. The V and J ends lost 0 bases and 4 bases respectively, with 9 bases between them. CDR1 LNHNV and CDR2 YYDKDF come from the germline V gene (reference sequence). CDR3 size: 14 residues.

The J gene is TRBJ1-2, the V gene TRBV15; a weak D match, TRBD1 (5 bases). Specimen: lung tumor tissue. The sequence was obtained from a man in his forties or fifties with non-small cell lung cancer. CDR3 protein: CATSREGRGYGYTF. DNA of the CDR3: TGTGCCACCAGCAGAGAGGGGCGGGGCTATGGCTACACCTTC.